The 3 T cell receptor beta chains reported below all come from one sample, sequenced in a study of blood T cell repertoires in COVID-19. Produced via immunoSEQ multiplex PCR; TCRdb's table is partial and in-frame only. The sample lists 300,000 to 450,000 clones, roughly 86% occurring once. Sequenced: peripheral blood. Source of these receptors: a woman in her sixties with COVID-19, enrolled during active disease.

The chain's CDR3 is CASSPGTGVNLMNTEAFF. DNA for the CDR3: TGTGCCAGCAGCCCCGGGACAGGGGTCAATCTCATGAACACTGAAGCTTTCTTT. The J gene is TRBJ1-1, the V gene TRBV5-4; 10 bases line up with TRBD1. J was trimmed by 0 bases and V by 4 bases; bases with no gene match: 12. The CDR3 loop spans 18 amino acids. Germline loops: CDR1 SGHNT, CDR2 YYREEE (reference sequence).

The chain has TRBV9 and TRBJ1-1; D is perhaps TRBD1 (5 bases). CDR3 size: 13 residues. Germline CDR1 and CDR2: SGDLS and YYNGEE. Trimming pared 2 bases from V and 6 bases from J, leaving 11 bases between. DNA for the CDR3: TGTGCCAGCAGCGTCGGGGGTTCCTCTGAAGCTTTCTTT. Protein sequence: CASSVGGSSEAFF.

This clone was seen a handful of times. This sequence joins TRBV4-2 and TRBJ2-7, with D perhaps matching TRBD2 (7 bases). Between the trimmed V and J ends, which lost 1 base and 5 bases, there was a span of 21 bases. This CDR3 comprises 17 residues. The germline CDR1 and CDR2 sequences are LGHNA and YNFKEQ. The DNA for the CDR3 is TGTGCCAGCAGCCAAGTGGGGGGGGCGAGGTTTTTCCACGAGCAGTACTTC. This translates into CASSQVGGARFFHEQYF.